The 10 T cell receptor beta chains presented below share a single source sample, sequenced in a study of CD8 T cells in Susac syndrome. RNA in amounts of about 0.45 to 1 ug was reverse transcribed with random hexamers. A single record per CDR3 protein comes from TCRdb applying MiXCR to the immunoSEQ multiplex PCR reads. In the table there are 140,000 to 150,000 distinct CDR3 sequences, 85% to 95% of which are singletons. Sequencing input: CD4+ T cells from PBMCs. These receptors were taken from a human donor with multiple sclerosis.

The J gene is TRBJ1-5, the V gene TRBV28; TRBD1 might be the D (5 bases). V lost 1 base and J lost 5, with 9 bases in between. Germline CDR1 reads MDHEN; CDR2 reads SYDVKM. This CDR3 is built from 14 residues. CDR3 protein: CASSLFTRDQPQHF. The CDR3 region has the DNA TGTGCCAGCAGTTTATTTACCAGGGATCAGCCCCAGCATTTT.

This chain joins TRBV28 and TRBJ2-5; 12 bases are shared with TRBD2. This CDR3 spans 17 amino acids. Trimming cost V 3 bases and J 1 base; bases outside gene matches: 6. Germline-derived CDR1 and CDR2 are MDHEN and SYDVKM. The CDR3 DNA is TGTGCCAGCAGTTTCGGGGGACTAGCGGGTTCCCAAGAGACCCAGTACTTC. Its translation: CASSFGGLAGSQETQYF.

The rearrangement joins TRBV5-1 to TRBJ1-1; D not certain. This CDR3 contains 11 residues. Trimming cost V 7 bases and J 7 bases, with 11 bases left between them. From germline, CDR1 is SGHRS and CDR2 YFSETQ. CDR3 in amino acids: CASGGYGEAFF. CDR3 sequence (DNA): TGCGCCAGCGGAGGATACGGTGAAGCTTTCTTT.

CDR3 nucleotide sequence: TGTGCCAGCAGCCAAGCAACTGCCGGCGCTGAAGCTTTCTTT. Translating gives CASSQATAGAEAFF. This sequence joins TRBV3-1 and TRBJ1-1; D not certain. Germline V CDR1 and CDR2: LGHDT, YNNKEL (reference sequence). Trimming took 1 base from V and 6 from J, leaving 12 bases between them. This CDR3 comprises 14 residues.

CDR3 sequence reads: CAWGTRAGGTDTQYF. DNA for the CDR3: TGTGCCTGGGGGACCCGAGCGGGGGGCACAGATACGCAGTATTTT. J is TRBJ2-3 and V is TRBV30; 8 positions agree with TRBD2. Trimming removed 5 bases from V and 1 base from J; junction bases left unmatched: 8. Germline V gives CDR1 GTSNPN, CDR2 SVGIG (reference sequence). This CDR3 contains 15 residues. Looking up the rest from reference TRBV30 and TRBJ2-3 gives the full variable domain: SQTIHQWPATLVQPVGSPLSLECTVEGTSNPNLYWYRQAAGRGLQLLFYSVGIGQISSEVPQNLSASRPQDRQFILSSKKLLLSDSGFYLCAWGTRAGGTDTQYFGPGTRLTVL.

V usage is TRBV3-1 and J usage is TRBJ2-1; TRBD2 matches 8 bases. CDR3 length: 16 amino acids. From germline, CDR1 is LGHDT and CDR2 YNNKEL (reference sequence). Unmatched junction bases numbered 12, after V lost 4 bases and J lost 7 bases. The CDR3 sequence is CASSLTGTRRGNEQFF. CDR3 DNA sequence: TGTGCCAGCAGCCTTACCGGGACTAGGAGGGGGAATGAGCAGTTCTTC.

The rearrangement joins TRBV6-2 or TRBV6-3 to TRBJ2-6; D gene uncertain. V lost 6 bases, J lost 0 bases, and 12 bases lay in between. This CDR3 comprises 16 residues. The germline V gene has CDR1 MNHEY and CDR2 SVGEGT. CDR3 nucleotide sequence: TGTGCCAGCAGCCCCACGTCCTACTCTGGGGCCAACGTCCTGACTTTC. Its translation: CASSPTSYSGANVLTF.

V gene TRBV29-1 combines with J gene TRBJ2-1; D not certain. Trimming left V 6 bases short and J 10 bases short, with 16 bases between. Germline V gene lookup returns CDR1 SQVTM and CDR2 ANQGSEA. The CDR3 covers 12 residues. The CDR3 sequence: CSVSQVLEEQFF. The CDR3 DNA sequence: TGCAGCGTCTCTCAGGTGTTGGAAGAGCAGTTCTTC.

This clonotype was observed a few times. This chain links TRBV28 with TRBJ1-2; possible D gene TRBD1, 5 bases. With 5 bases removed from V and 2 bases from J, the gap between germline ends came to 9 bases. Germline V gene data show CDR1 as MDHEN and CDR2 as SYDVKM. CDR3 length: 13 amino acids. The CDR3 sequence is CASSPSGNYGYTF. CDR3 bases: TGTGCCAGCAGTCCCTCAGGGAACTATGGCTACACCTTC.

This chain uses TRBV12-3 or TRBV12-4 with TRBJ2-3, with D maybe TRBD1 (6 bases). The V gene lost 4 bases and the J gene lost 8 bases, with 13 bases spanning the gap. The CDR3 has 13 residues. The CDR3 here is CASSSTTGITQYF. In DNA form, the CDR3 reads TGTGCCAGCAGTTCAACAACAGGGATTACGCAGTATTTT.